A selection of T cell receptor beta chains follows, all from one sample in a study of T cell responses to AZD1222 COVID-19 vaccine. TCRdb keeps only in-frame clones here, not all; method: immunoSEQ multiplex PCR. The sample has about 70,000 clones, roughly 85% seen once. The sample here was peripheral blood, taken 28 days after the second AZD1222 dose. These receptors originate from an adult who received the AZD1222 COVID-19 vaccine. CDR3s include the opening cysteine and the closing phenylalanine or tryptophan. D genes are given only for firm matches. Some rows have no size entry. The others give once, few or many, or a class for an expanded clone.

j_gene	v_gene	abundance	d_gene	CDR3aa	CDR3nt
TRBJ2-2	TRBV11-2	once	-	CASSLERWAGELFF	TGTGCCAGCAGCTTAGAGCGGTGGGCCGGGGAGCTGTTTTTT
TRBJ2-1	TRBV19	-	-	CASSIGREVDEQFF	TGTGCCAGTAGTATCGGCCGGGAAGTAGATGAGCAGTTCTTC
TRBJ1-3	TRBV6-1	-	-	CASSESSYEGAGNTIYF	TGTGCCAGCAGTGAATCCTCCTACGAGGGGGCTGGAAACACCATATATTTT
TRBJ1-2	TRBV5-8	-	-	CASSLGGRGNGYTF	TGTGCCAGCAGCTTGGGGGGCAGGGGCAATGGCTACACCTTC
TRBJ1-5	TRBV28	-	-	CASRSPGAQQPQHF	TGTGCCAGCAGATCCCCGGGGGCTCAGCAGCCCCAGCATTTT
TRBJ1-1	TRBV30	-	-	CAWSVEGNTEAFF	TGTGCCTGGAGTGTTGAGGGTAACACTGAAGCTTTCTTT
TRBJ1-1	TRBV18	-	-	CASSEGATEAFF	TGTGCCAGCTCAGAAGGGGCCACTGAAGCTTTCTTT
TRBJ1-6	TRBV4-2	-	TRBD1	CASSRDRGGSSPLHF	TGTGCCAGCAGCCGAGACAGGGGGGGTTCTTCACCCCTCCACTTT
TRBJ1-1	TRBV5-1	-	-	CASRSTRDTEAFF	TGCGCCAGCAGGAGTACGAGGGACACTGAAGCTTTCTTT
TRBJ1-6	TRBV30	-	-	CAWSGGQSPLHF	TGTGCCTGGAGTGGGGGCCAGTCACCCCTCCACTTT
TRBJ1-5	TRBV28	-	-	CASSFAGAGNQPQHF	TGTGCCAGCAGTTTTGCGGGGGCTGGCAATCAGCCCCAGCATTTT
TRBJ2-2	TRBV4-1	-	-	CASSQDWTPNTGELFF	TGCGCCAGCAGCCAAGATTGGACACCGAACACCGGGGAGCTGTTTTTT
TRBJ2-1	TRBV6-2/TRBV6-3	-	TRBD1	CASSYTLGTGDYNEQFF	TGTGCCAGCAGCTATACGTTAGGGACAGGGGATTACAATGAGCAGTTCTTC
TRBJ2-5	TRBV6-5	-	-	CASSYGRGETQYF	TGTGCCAGCAGTTACGGTAGGGGAGAGACCCAGTACTTC
TRBJ2-7	TRBV5-8	-	-	CASLGRWGLSYEQYF	TGTGCCAGCTTGGGACGGTGGGGGCTTTCCTACGAGCAGTACTTC
TRBJ2-5	TRBV9	-	-	CASSVGGSTQETQYF	TGTGCCAGCAGCGTAGGGGGTTCTACCCAAGAGACCCAGTACTTC
TRBJ1-3	TRBV6-5	-	TRBD1	CASSLTGAGNTIYF	TGTGCCAGCAGTCTGACAGGGGCTGGAAACACCATATATTTT
TRBJ2-7	TRBV18	-	TRBD1	CASSPPTGVISYEQYF	TGTGCCAGCTCACCACCGACAGGGGTAATCTCCTACGAGCAGTACTTC
TRBJ2-3	TRBV2	-	-	CASSPEVDTQYF	TGTGCCAGCAGTCCTGAGGTAGATACGCAGTATTTT
TRBJ2-2	TRBV7-9	once	TRBD2	CASSLGGGTTGELFF	TGTGCCAGCAGCTTAGGCGGGGGGACCACCGGGGAGCTGTTTTTT
TRBJ1-5	TRBV10-3	-	TRBD1	CAISGGQGVFNQPQHF	TGTGCCATCAGTGGGGGACAGGGGGTGTTCAATCAGCCCCAGCATTTT
TRBJ2-1	TRBV9	once	TRBD1	CASSVRGQGIGEQFF	TGTGCCAGCAGCGTAAGGGGACAGGGTATCGGTGAGCAGTTCTTC
TRBJ1-4	TRBV19	-	-	CASSFGPKQEKLFF	TGTGCCAGTAGTTTCGGACCTAAACAGGAAAAACTGTTTTTT
TRBJ2-1	TRBV7-9	-	TRBD1	CASSLEAGTGDSYNEQFF	TGTGCCAGCAGCTTAGAGGCAGGGACAGGGGATTCCTACAATGAGCAGTTCTTC
TRBJ2-5	TRBV4-2	-	-	CASSQDWGDSLARETQYF	TGTGCCAGCAGCCAAGACTGGGGGGACAGCCTAGCAAGAGAGACCCAGTACTTC
TRBJ2-7	TRBV7-9	-	TRBD1	CASSEQGQGFSEQYF	TGTGCCAGCAGCGAGCAGGGACAGGGATTCTCCGAGCAGTACTTC
TRBJ1-2	TRBV3-1/TRBV3-2	-	TRBD1	CASSQETGAYGYTF	TGTGCCAGCAGCCAAGAAACAGGGGCCTATGGCTACACCTTC
TRBJ1-3	TRBV29-1	-	-	CSAESQFSGNTIYF	TGCAGCGCCGAGAGTCAGTTCTCTGGAAACACCATATATTTT
TRBJ1-1	TRBV7-9	-	-	CASSLGPRAEAFF	TGTGCCAGCAGCCTTGGCCCGAGGGCTGAAGCTTTCTTT
TRBJ2-5	TRBV7-2	-	TRBD1	CASSPGTVYQETQYF	TGTGCCAGCAGCCCAGGGACAGTGTACCAAGAGACCCAGTACTTC
TRBJ1-2	TRBV2	-	TRBD1	CASSSGQNYGYTF	TGTGCCAGCAGTTCGGGACAGAACTATGGCTACACCTTC
TRBJ2-5	TRBV18	-	-	CASSPIGGTQYF	TGTGCCAGCTCTCCGATCGGAGGGACCCAGTACTTC
TRBJ2-3	TRBV5-1	-	-	CASSLLSGDTQYF	TGCGCCAGCAGCCTCCTTTCGGGAGATACGCAGTATTTT
TRBJ1-2	TRBV11-2	few	-	CASSSPGLRLNQGYTF	TGTGCCAGCAGCTCCCCGGGGCTTAGGCTCAACCAGGGCTACACCTTC
TRBJ1-6	TRBV6-5	-	TRBD1	CASRQGASYNSPLHF	TGTGCCAGCCGGCAGGGGGCGTCCTATAATTCACCCCTCCACTTT
TRBJ2-1	TRBV5-1	-	TRBD1	CASSPPSTGRLRNEQFF	TGCGCCAGCAGCCCCCCTTCGACAGGGCGGTTGAGGAATGAGCAGTTCTTC
TRBJ2-2	TRBV11-2	-	TRBD2	CASSLPPGLAGGNTGELFF	TGTGCCAGCAGCTTACCACCGGGACTAGCGGGGGGTAACACCGGGGAGCTGTTTTTT
TRBJ2-2	TRBV7-7	-	-	CASSVGGADTGELFF	TGTGCCAGCAGCGTAGGTGGGGCGGACACCGGGGAGCTGTTTTTT
TRBJ1-6	TRBV4-3	-	TRBD1	CASSQDRLTGSSYNSPLHF	TGCGCCAGCAGCCAAGATCGACTGACAGGGAGCTCCTATAATTCACCCCTCCACTTT
TRBJ1-3	TRBV11-3	few	-	CASSLDLAGPSSGNTIYF	TGTGCCAGCAGCTTAGATCTCGCAGGCCCGAGCTCTGGAAACACCATATATTTT
TRBJ2-7	TRBV13	-	-	CASSLQGERGRYEQYF	TGTGCCAGCAGCCTGCAGGGGGAACGCGGGAGATACGAGCAGTACTTC
TRBJ2-5	TRBV30	-	-	CAWSVGRRGPRRETQYF	TGTGCCTGGAGTGTGGGACGGAGGGGCCCGAGGCGAGAGACCCAGTACTTC
TRBJ1-1	TRBV7-2	-	-	CASSLVDTRTEAFF	TGTGCCAGCAGCTTAGTGGATACCAGAACTGAAGCTTTCTTT
TRBJ1-1	TRBV7-9	-	TRBD1	CASSWGTGPNTEAFF	TGTGCCAGCAGCTGGGGGACAGGGCCGAACACTGAAGCTTTCTTT
TRBJ1-2	TRBV5-6	few	-	CASSGYGYTF	TGTGCCAGCAGCGGGTATGGCTACACCTTC
TRBJ1-2	TRBV29-1	-	-	CSVGSLNYGYTF	TGCAGCGTTGGGTCACTAAACTATGGCTACACCTTC
TRBJ2-7	TRBV29-1	-	-	CSVQGPGTYEQYF	TGCAGCGTCCAGGGTCCGGGAACCTACGAGCAGTACTTC
TRBJ2-5	TRBV29-1	-	-	CSPAAVSETQYF	TGCAGCCCTGCTGCAGTATCGGAGACCCAGTACTTC